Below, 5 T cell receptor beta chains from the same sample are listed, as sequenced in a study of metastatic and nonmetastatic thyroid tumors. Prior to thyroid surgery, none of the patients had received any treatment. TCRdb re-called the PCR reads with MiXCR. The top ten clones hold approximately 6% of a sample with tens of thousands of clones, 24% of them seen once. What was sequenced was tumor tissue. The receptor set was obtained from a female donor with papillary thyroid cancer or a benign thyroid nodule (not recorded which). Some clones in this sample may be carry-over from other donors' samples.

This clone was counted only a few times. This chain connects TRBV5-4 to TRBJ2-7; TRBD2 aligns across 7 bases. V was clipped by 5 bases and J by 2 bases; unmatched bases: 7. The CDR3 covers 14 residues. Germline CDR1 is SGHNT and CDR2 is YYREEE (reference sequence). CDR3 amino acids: CASRVSGGPYEQYF. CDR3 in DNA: TGTGCCAGCAGAGTATCGGGAGGTCCCTACGAGCAGTACTTC.

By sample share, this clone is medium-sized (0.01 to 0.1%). The CDR3 nucleotides read TGTGCCAGCAGCCGTACAGGGGTTGGGGCCAACGTCCTGACTTTC. Translated: CASSRTGVGANVLTF. The chain joins TRBV28 to TRBJ2-6; TRBD1 matches 7 bases. Germline trimming cut 6 bases from V and 3 bases from J; bases unmatched to any gene: 5. The CDR3 has 15 residues. The germline V gene encodes CDR1 MDHEN and CDR2 SYDVKM.

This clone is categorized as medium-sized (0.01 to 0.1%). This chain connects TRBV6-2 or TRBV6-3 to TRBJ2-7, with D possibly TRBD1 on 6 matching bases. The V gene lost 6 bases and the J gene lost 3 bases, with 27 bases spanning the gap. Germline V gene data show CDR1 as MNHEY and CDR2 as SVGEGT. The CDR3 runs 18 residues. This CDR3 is CASSTGQSIILAVYEQYF. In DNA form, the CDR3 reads TGTGCCAGCAGCACTGGACAGAGTATCATTTTAGCCGTCTACGAGCAGTACTTC.

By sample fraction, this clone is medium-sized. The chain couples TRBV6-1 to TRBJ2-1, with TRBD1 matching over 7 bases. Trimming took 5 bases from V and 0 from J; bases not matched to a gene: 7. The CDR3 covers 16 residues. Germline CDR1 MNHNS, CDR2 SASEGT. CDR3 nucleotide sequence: TGTGCCAGCAGTCTTATACAGGGGCCCTCCTACAATGAGCAGTTCTTC. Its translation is CASSLIQGPSYNEQFF.

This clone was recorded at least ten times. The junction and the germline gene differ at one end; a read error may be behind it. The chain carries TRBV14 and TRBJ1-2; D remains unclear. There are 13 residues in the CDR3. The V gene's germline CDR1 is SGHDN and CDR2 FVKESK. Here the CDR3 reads CASSQAWGYGYTF. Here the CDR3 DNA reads TGTGCCAGCAGTCAAGCCTGGGGATATGGCTACACCTTC.